This T cell receptor beta chain was observed in a study of neurological immune-mediated disorders. Findings and limits, study-wide: CDR3 amino acid sequences of expanded clones were not shared across subjects, a result suggesting private repertoires in all groups. In HTLV-1-associated myelopathy, TCR clonal expansion was greatest, and in multiple sclerosis it was least, below healthy controls.

Per sequencing run, 15-18 subjects together gave over 180 million TCR-beta sequences. TCRdb passed the 5' RACE reads through MiXCR, listing each CDR3 protein once. The sample contains over 55,000 distinct CDR3 sequences, roughly a tenth of which appear only once. Noted time point: longitudinal time-point 1 (baseline). 2 million unsorted PBMCs were stored in RNAlater at -80 °C before RNA extraction. Many counts were recorded for this clonotype. Its antigen remains unknown. The CDR3 is made up of 15 amino acids. Per the germline V gene, CDR1 is DFQATT and CDR2 is SNEGSKA (reference sequence). The V gene end was trimmed by 6 bases and the J gene end by 0 bases; junction bases not matched to a gene: 5.

The chain carries TRBV20-1 and TRBJ2-6, with 7 bases aligning to TRBD1. The receptor was derived from a male donor with HTLV-1-associated myelopathy (HAM/TSP). The sequencing sample was made of PBMCs. CDR3: CSAGDSGSGANVLTF. CDR3 bases: TGCAGTGCCGGGGACAGCGGCTCTGGGGCCAACGTCCTGACTTTC.